This entry lists 19 T cell receptor beta chains sequenced from one sample in a study of kidney transplant recipient with SARS-CoV-2 infection (dated by TCRdb to about 2021). Per the publication, the time point label means: pre-pandemic baseline sample and day 111 after first positive SARS-CoV-2 test. The data were produced on an Illumina MiSeq. The public reads were reanalyzed by TCRdb: fastp trimming at Q25, MiXCR alignment, in-frame beta chains only. Each CDR3 protein gets just one entry, which takes the most common genes and DNA from the rows behind it. For this sample the table gives 200,000 to 300,000 distinct CDR3 sequences, of which more than 25% were detected only once. The ten largest clones add up to less than 8.5% of the sample. Here the sequenced sample was a blood sample, taken at baseline and between days 110 and 120 from a kidney transplant recipient. Source of these receptors: a male patient aged 25-45 years who had COVID-19 and was a kidney transplant recipient. Where a transplant has occurred, the graft donor may have supplied some of the T cells.

This clonotype came up many times. This chain joins TRBV10-2 and TRBJ1-2; D remains unclear. V was cut by 3 bases and J by 4 bases, with 21 bases left in between. This CDR3 region has 17 residues. Germline values: CDR1 WSHSY, CDR2 SAAADI. The CDR3 sequence is CASSDLTTSRKTYGYTF. The CDR3 nucleotides are TGCGCCAGCAGTGACTTAACCACTTCTAGAAAGACCTATGGCTACACCTTC.

This clonotype came up many times. The chain combines TRBV6-5 with TRBJ2-7; D remains unclear. The V end was cut by 0 bases, the J end by 0 bases, with 6 bases between. CDR3 size: 14 residues. Germline loops: CDR1 MNHEY, CDR2 SVGAGI. The CDR3 DNA sequence: TGTGCCAGCAGTTACTCTACTCTCTCCTACGAGCAGTACTTC. This gives the protein CASSYSTLSYEQYF.

This clonotype was detected only a few times. CDR3 in DNA: TGCGCCAGCAGCTCCACGGGACAGGGCAGGACCGGGGAGCTGTTTTTT. Its translation is CASSSTGQGRTGELFF. V is TRBV5-1 and J is TRBJ2-2; 9 bases line up with TRBD1. Germline assignment: CDR1 SGHRS and CDR2 YFSETQ. V lost 3 bases, J lost 5 bases, and 8 bases stayed unmatched. CDR3 length: 16 amino acids.

This clonotype was seen many times. The CDR3 loop reads CASSIGDRETDTQYF. In nucleotides, the CDR3 is TGTGCCAGTAGTATAGGGGACAGGGAAACAGATACGCAGTATTTT. This chain joins TRBV19 and TRBJ2-3; the match to TRBD1 covers 9 bases. The J segment lost 3 bases and the V segment lost 1 base, leaving 2 bases of the junction unmatched. CDR1 and CDR2 (germline): LNHDA, SQIVND (reference sequence). The CDR3 is made up of 15 amino acids.

In this sample, this clonotype turned up many times. V gene TRBV7-3 combines with J gene TRBJ2-2, with D uncertain. CDR3 length: 13 amino acids. Germline lookup yields CDR1 SGHTA and CDR2 FQGTGA. V was shortened by 5 bases and J by 4 bases, with 8 bases between the two germline ends. The CDR3 sequence: CASSAEITGELFF. The CDR3 DNA is TGTGCCAGCAGCGCAGAAATCACCGGGGAGCTGTTTTTT.

In its sample, this clonotype was seen many times. The chain links TRBV24-1 to TRBJ1-2, with D hard to call. The CDR3 is made up of 17 amino acids. CDR1 and CDR2 (germline): KGHDR, SFDVKD. The germline V and J ends were trimmed by 6 bases and 4 bases, with 23 bases remaining between them. CDR3 region: CATSHERSTRKTYGYTF. CDR3 DNA sequence: TGTGCCACCAGTCATGAACGTAGTACCAGAAAGACCTATGGCTACACCTTC.

For this clonotype: Just one base apart from a much larger clone, this may be a read error. The chain combines TRBV3-1 with TRBJ1-3; no definite D call. Germline V CDR1 and CDR2: LGHDT, YNNKEL (reference sequence). CDR3 length: 15 amino acids. V lost 4 bases to trimming and J lost 0 bases, with 10 bases between them. Here the CDR3 reads CASSRDDNSGNTIYF. The CDR3 coding sequence is TGTGCCAGCAGCCGAGACGACAACTCTGGAAACACCATATATTTT. The whole variable domain, filled in from reference TRBV3-1 and TRBJ1-3, reads DTAVSQTPKYLVTQMGNDKSIKCEQNLGHDTMYWYKQDSKKFLKIMFSYNNKELIINETVPNRFSPKSPDKAHLNLHINSLELGDSAVYFCASSRDDNSGNTIYFGEGSWLTVV.

This clonotype was picked up a small number of times. This chain uses TRBV5-4 with TRBJ1-2; the D is unclear. This CDR3 comprises 16 residues. V was cut by 7 bases and J by 4 bases, with 23 bases left in between. CDR1 and CDR2 (germline): SGHNT, YYREEE (reference sequence). The CDR3 reads CASHRAVPGKTYGYTF. DNA for the CDR3: TGTGCCAGCCACCGGGCCGTACCAGGAAAGACCTATGGCTACACCTTC.

A word on this clonotype: This may stem from a read error, because a much larger clone lies one nucleotide away. This chain links TRBV28 with TRBJ2-1; 11 positions agree with TRBD2. The CDR3 runs to 21 residues. Germline values: CDR1 MDHEN, CDR2 SYDVKM. Trimming took 6 bases from V and 4 from J; bases not matched to a gene: 23. As DNA, the CDR3 is TGTGCCAGCAGCCGGATTCTAAGGAGATTTAGCGGGAGGGATTATTACAATGAGCAGTTCTTC. This gives the protein CASSRILRRFSGRDYYNEQFF.

To note about this clonotype: A much larger clone lies a single base off, so this may be a read error. The chain combines TRBV7-2 with TRBJ1-2, with D unclear. This CDR3 has 17 residues. The germline CDR1 and CDR2 sequences are SGHTA and FQGNSA. The V end lost 4 bases, the J end lost 4 bases, and 22 bases lay between the germline ends. The CDR3 is CASSYWLRDGKAYGYTF. CDR3 sequence (DNA): TGTGCCAGCAGCTATTGGCTCAGAGACGGAAAGGCCTATGGCTACACCTTC.

Concerning this clonotype itself: A much larger clone sits a single nucleotide away, making a read error possible. This rearrangement joins TRBV19 to TRBJ1-2; D may be TRBD1 (6 bases). From germline, CDR1 is LNHDA and CDR2 SQIVND (reference sequence). This CDR3 is 12 amino acids long. CDR3 in DNA: TGTGACAGTGACGGGGGCTTCTATGGCTACACCTTC. Its translation: CDSDGGFYGYTF.

There are many counts of this clonotype. The V and J genes are TRBV3-1 and TRBJ2-2, with D unclear. CDR1 and CDR2 (germline): LGHDT, YNNKEL (reference sequence). Trimming removed 2 bases from V and 5 bases from J, with 9 bases in between. The CDR3 contains 14 residues. The CDR3 sequence is CASSQSTVTGELFF. CDR3 coding DNA: TGTGCCAGCAGCCAATCAACCGTGACCGGGGAGCTGTTTTTT.

Many counts were recorded for this clonotype. V usage is TRBV6-1 and J usage is TRBJ2-5; 8 bases are shared with TRBD2. V gave up 1 base and J gave up 5 bases; unmatched junction bases: 9. The length of the CDR3 is 16 residues. Germline V gene data show CDR1 as MNHNS and CDR2 as SASEGT. The CDR3 DNA follows: TGTGCCAGCAGTGAAGTTGGTTTGGGACTAGGGGAGACCCAGTACTTC. Its translation is CASSEVGLGLGETQYF.

The table lists this clonotype with many counts. V and J are TRBV7-7 and TRBJ1-2; D uncertain. Germline loops: CDR1 SSHAT, CDR2 FNYEAQ (reference sequence). The CDR3 has 17 amino acids. The V end was cut by 3 bases, the J end by 4 bases, with 21 bases between. The CDR3 loop is CASSFSSKCRKTYGYTF. The CDR3 coding sequence is TGTGCCAGCAGCTTCTCCTCTAAGTGCCGAAAGACCTATGGCTACACCTTC.

Details on this clonotype: This may be a read error: a much more frequent sequence differs by one nucleotide. The chain joins TRBV3-1 to TRBJ2-7, with TRBD1 as a possible D gene (5 bases). CDR1 LGHDT and CDR2 YNNKEL come from the germline V gene (reference sequence). The CDR3 contains 14 residues. CDR3 protein: CASSPRQPAYGQYF. Here the CDR3 DNA reads TGTGCCAGCAGCCCAAGACAGCCCGCCTACGGGCAGTACTTC.

The chain combines TRBV9 with TRBJ2-1; 12 nucleotides match TRBD2. The V and J ends lost 0 bases and 8 bases, in that order; junction bases with no gene match: 3. Germline CDR1 and CDR2: SGDLS and YYNGEE. The CDR3 is 15 amino acids. CDR3 coding DNA: TGTGCCAGCAGCGTAGGACTAGCGGGAGCGCATGAGCAGTTCTTC. Translation gives CASSVGLAGAHEQFF. Looking up the rest from reference TRBV9 and TRBJ2-1 gives the full variable domain: DSGVTQTPKHLITATGQRVTLRCSPRSGDLSVYWYQQSLDQGLQFLIQYYNGEERAKGNILERFSAQQFPDLHSELNLSSLELGDSALYFCASSVGLAGAHEQFFGPGTRLTVL.

This clonotype was observed many times. The chain recombines TRBV5-4 with TRBJ1-1; D is possibly TRBD1 (5 bases). V lost 4 bases to trimming and J lost 9 bases, with 16 bases between them. Germline-derived CDR1 and CDR2 are SGHNT and YYREEE (reference sequence). CDR3 length: 13 residues. The CDR3, as DNA: TGTGCCAGCAGCCCGGAGTGGGACCGCCAAGCTTTCTTT. It codes for CASSPEWDRQAFF. The full variable domain, its missing parts supplied by reference TRBV5-4 and TRBJ1-1, is ETGVTQSPTHLIKTRGQQVTLRCSSQSGHNTVSWYQQALGQGPQFIFQYYREEENGRGNFPPRFSGLQFPNYSSELNVNALELDDSALYLCASSPEWDRQAFFGQGTRLTVV.

This clonotype occurred a few times. V usage is TRBV9 and J usage is TRBJ2-7, with D perhaps matching TRBD2 (5 bases). The CDR3 runs to 13 residues. CDR1 and CDR2 (germline): SGDLS, YYNGEE. The V and J ends lost 2 bases and 1 base respectively, with 7 bases between them. CDR3 sequence (DNA): TGTGCCAGCAGCGTTGAGGGTTCCTACGAGCAGTACTTC. Translating gives CASSVEGSYEQYF.

V usage is TRBV29-1 and J usage is TRBJ2-1, with 8 bases matching TRBD1. Trimming at V came to 2 bases and at J to 7 bases, leaving 1 base not matched to a gene. The CDR3 spans 12 residues. The germline V gene encodes CDR1 SQVTM and CDR2 ANQGSEA. In DNA form, the CDR3 reads TGCAGCGTTGAATGGACAGGGAATGAGCAGTTCTTC. Translation: CSVEWTGNEQFF.